Below are 26 T cell receptor beta chains sequenced from a single sample in a study of blood T cells in healthy people across ages. The authors ran a second PCR of 7 to 11 cycles using a sample-barcoded 5' primer and a J-beta primer mix. TCRdb fed the 5' RACE reads into MiXCR, producing one record per CDR3 protein. Among some 760,000 distinct CDR3 sequences listed, more than 20% were seen once. These sequences were also reported in another study, on T cells of mothers and their children.

What was sequenced was blood. Every receptor here comes from a boy under 18 in good health.

The CDR3 protein is CASSEERKGGTQYF. The CDR3 DNA sequence: TGTGCCAGCAGTGAAGAAAGAAAGGGAGGGACCCAGTACTTC. The J gene is TRBJ2-5, the V gene TRBV2, with D tentatively TRBD2 (6 bases). The CDR3 length is 14 residues. The V gene's germline CDR1 is SNHLY and CDR2 FYNNEI. V lost 1 base to trimming and J lost 7 bases, with 13 bases between them.

This chain joins TRBV29-1 and TRBJ1-2; unclear D gene. Germline CDR1 and CDR2: SQVTM and ANQGSEA. This CDR3 has 13 residues. V shed 4 bases and J shed 2 bases, with 11 bases lying between them. CDR3 sequence: CSVVNAANYGYTF. CDR3 in DNA: TGCAGCGTTGTCAATGCAGCCAACTATGGCTACACCTTC.

The chain combines TRBV28 with TRBJ2-5, with TRBD2 matching 14 bases. The DNA end favors TRBJ2-1, so the J call may be wrong. The CDR3 extends over 15 amino acids. In germline, CDR1 is MDHEN, CDR2 SYDVKM. CDR3 loop: CASSTPGLAGEEQFF. The CDR3 DNA reads TGTGCCAGCAGTACCCCGGGACTAGCGGGAGAGGAGCAGTTCTTC.

This clonotype was seen more than once but under ten times. This chain links TRBV20-1 with TRBJ2-3; no firm D call. V was shortened by 3 bases and J by 1 base, with 5 bases between the two germline ends. The V gene's germline CDR1 is DFQATT and CDR2 SNEGSKA (reference sequence). The CDR3 has 12 residues. CDR3 amino acids: CSARPGTDTQYF. CDR3 in DNA: TGCAGTGCTAGGCCGGGCACAGATACGCAGTATTTT.

The chain is built from TRBV28 and TRBJ1-5, with D possibly matching TRBD1 (5 bases). Germline CDR1 MDHEN, CDR2 SYDVKM. V was trimmed by 3 bases and J by 5 bases, leaving 11 bases between them. This CDR3 has 14 amino acids. The CDR3 DNA sequence: TGTGCCAGCAGTTTTCAGGGTCCTTATCAGCCCCAGCATTTT. Encoded protein: CASSFQGPYQPQHF.

This clonotype appeared once. V is TRBV9 and J is TRBJ1-1; 9 bases are a match to TRBD1. Germline trimming cut 7 bases from V and 4 bases from J; bases unmatched to any gene: 11. The length of the CDR3 is 15 residues. Germline V lookup: CDR1 SGDLS, CDR2 YYNGEE. The CDR3 bases are TGTGCCAGCTCACCTTGGACAGGGGCGGTCACTGAAGCTTTCTTT. It translates to CASSPWTGAVTEAFF.

V usage is TRBV14 and J usage is TRBJ2-1; D might be TRBD1 (6 bases). The DNA end is a closer match to TRBJ2-4, so the J assignment may be wrong. Germline loops: CDR1 SGHDN, CDR2 FVKESK. This CDR3 contains 17 residues. DNA of the CDR3: TGTGCCAGCAGCCAAAAAGGGCCCCAGGGGCGGTGGGAGACTCAGTACTTC. Residues: CASSQKGPQGRWETQYF.

The chain employs TRBV29-1 and TRBJ1-1; D might be TRBD1 (5 bases). The germline gives CDR1 SQVTM, CDR2 ANQGSEA. The CDR3 is 13 residues long. V shed 5 bases and J shed 4 bases, with 14 bases lying between them. The CDR3 sequence: CSVIGQGRTEAFF. DNA of the CDR3: TGCAGCGTTATCGGTCAGGGTCGCACTGAAGCTTTCTTT.

This rearrangement joins TRBV27 to TRBJ2-1; 9 bases are shared with TRBD1. Matching the DNA end better, TRBJ2-5 makes the J call doubtful. Germline CDR1 and CDR2: MNHEY and SMNVEV (reference sequence). This CDR3 is built from 15 residues. The CDR3 DNA follows: TGTGCCAGCAGTCTAGGGACAGGGATGGTGGAGACCCAGTACTTC. Protein: CASSLGTGMVETQYF.

CDR3 coding DNA: TGTGCCAGCAGTGGAGGTTGGAATGGCTACACCTTC. Amino acid sequence: CASSGGWNGYTF. The rearrangement uses TRBV6-5 and TRBJ1-2, with D uncertain. Germline values: CDR1 MNHEY, CDR2 SVGAGI. The CDR3 has 12 residues. V lost 5 bases to trimming and J lost 6 bases, with 10 bases between them.

The chain joins TRBV27 to TRBJ2-7; D is possibly TRBD2 (5 bases). Per germline, CDR1 MNHEY and CDR2 SMNVEV (reference sequence). V lost 4 bases, J lost 3 bases, and 13 bases lay in between. This CDR3 spans 14 amino acids. The CDR3 DNA follows: TGTGCCAGCAGTTCGACTACTTCCCACTACGAGCAGTACTTC. Protein: CASSSTTSHYEQYF.

This clonotype was seen a few times. The gene calls are TRBV10-2 and TRBJ2-7; 8 nucleotides agree with TRBD1. The CDR3 has 14 amino acids. The germline V gene has CDR1 WSHSY and CDR2 SAAADI. The ends lost 5 bases at V and 1 base at J; junction bases unmatched: 4. DNA for the CDR3: TGCGCCAGCAGTATGGACAGGGCATCCTACGAGCAGTACTTC. This gives the protein CASSMDRASYEQYF.

This clonotype was recorded a few times. This chain links TRBV4-1 with TRBJ2-7; possibly TRBD1 for D (6 bases). Germline V gene lookup returns CDR1 MGHRA and CDR2 YSYEKL. V lost 2 bases and J lost 0, with 8 bases in between. CDR3 size: 14 residues. In DNA, the CDR3 is TGCGCCAGCAGCCAATGGGGGCCCTCCTACGAGCAGTACTTC. Its protein product is CASSQWGPSYEQYF.

This clonotype was picked up many times. V and J are TRBV29-1 and TRBJ2-2; 9 nucleotides line up with TRBD2. Germline CDR1 and CDR2: SQVTM and ANQGSEA. V lost 4 bases to trimming and J lost 2 bases; unmatched junction nucleotides: 2. The CDR3 runs 14 residues. CDR3 sequence (DNA): TGCAGCGTTGGTCTAGCGGGAAACACCGGGGAGCTGTTTTTT. Protein sequence: CSVGLAGNTGELFF.

This clonotype was seen more than once but under ten times. The rearrangement uses TRBV7-3 and TRBJ2-1; weak D call: TRBD2 (5 bases). Germline lookup yields CDR1 SGHTA and CDR2 FQGTGA. The CDR3 is 14 amino acids. The germline V and J ends were trimmed by 0 bases and 10 bases, with 13 bases remaining between them. CDR3 region: CASSLTWGEREQFF. In DNA form, the CDR3 reads TGTGCCAGCAGCTTAACATGGGGAGAGCGGGAGCAGTTCTTC.

A remark on this clonotype: The CDR3 does not close with the conserved phenylalanine or tryptophan, likely indicating a read error. V gene TRBV14 combines with J gene TRBJ1-1; a weak D match, TRBD1 (5 bases). The V and J ends lost 0 bases and 8 bases respectively, with 16 bases between them. Germline values: CDR1 SGHDN, CDR2 FVKESK. This CDR3 region has 15 residues. Here the CDR3 reads CASSQDSVQGREAFS. CDR3 DNA: TGTGCCAGCAGCCAAGATAGTGTCCAGGGCCGGGAAGCTTTCTCT.

In its sample, this clonotype was seen a few times. V is TRBV6-2 or TRBV6-3 and J is TRBJ2-6; D gene uncertain. This CDR3 is 16 amino acids long. The V gene lost 2 bases and the J gene lost 0 bases, with 8 bases spanning the gap. Per the germline V gene, CDR1 is MNHEY and CDR2 is SVGEGT. The CDR3 sequence: CASSYLINSGANVLTF. The CDR3 DNA sequence: TGTGCCAGCAGTTACCTTATAAACTCTGGGGCCAACGTCCTGACTTTC.

The chain links TRBV6-6 to TRBJ2-3, with 9 bases lining up with TRBD2. CDR1 and CDR2 from the germline V gene are MNHNY and SVGAGI (reference sequence). The CDR3 has 15 residues. V lost 10 bases and J lost 0; bases outside the gene matches: 8. Here the CDR3 reads CATATSGLSTDTQYF. CDR3 nucleotides: TGTGCCACCGCAACTAGCGGGCTGAGCACAGATACGCAGTATTTT.

The chain uses TRBV20-1 and TRBJ2-5; 8 nucleotides align to TRBD2. The CDR3 consists of 14 residues. V shed 3 bases and J 1 base; nucleotides not matched to a gene: 4. Germline-derived CDR1 and CDR2 are DFQATT and SNEGSKA (reference sequence). The CDR3, as DNA: TGCAGTGCTAGGTCCGGGGGGGTCCAAGAGACCCAGTACTTC. Translation: CSARSGGVQETQYF.

The table lists this clonotype with a few counts. The chain combines TRBV5-1 with TRBJ1-4; 8 nucleotides align to TRBD1. The CDR3 has 16 residues. The J segment lost 7 bases and the V segment lost 0 bases, leaving 8 bases of the junction unmatched. In germline, CDR1 is SGHRS, CDR2 YFSETQ. This CDR3 reads CASSLAPWTGREKLFF. The CDR3 DNA follows: TGCGCCAGCAGCTTGGCACCCTGGACAGGGCGTGAAAAACTGTTTTTT. The full variable domain, rest sourced from reference TRBV5-1 and TRBJ1-4, is KAGVTQTPRYLIKTRGQQVTLSCSPISGHRSVSWYQQTPGQGLQFLFEYFSETQRNKGNFPGRFSGRQFSNSRSEMNVSTLELGDSALYLCASSLAPWTGREKLFFGSGTQLSVL.

A word on this clonotype: As the CDR3 is not closed by the conserved phenylalanine or tryptophan, this likely results from a read error. The CDR3 region is CSVSPGFDNEQFL. CDR3 bases: TGCAGCGTATCGCCGGGATTCGACAATGAGCAGTTCCTC. V and J are TRBV29-1 and TRBJ2-1; D is possibly TRBD2 (5 bases). Germline V gene lookup returns CDR1 SQVTM and CDR2 ANQGSEA. Trimming took 6 bases from V and 5 from J, leaving 14 bases between them. The CDR3 sequence is 13 residues long.

The V gene is TRBV10-3, the J gene TRBJ2-1; D possibly corresponds to TRBD2 (6 bases). CDR1 is ENHRY and CDR2 is SYGVKD in the germline V gene. The CDR3 has 14 amino acids. The V and J ends lost 8 bases and 0 bases respectively, with 11 bases between them. The CDR3 sequence is CAIRSGSSYNEQFF. DNA of the CDR3: TGTGCCATCCGATCCGGGAGCTCCTACAATGAGCAGTTCTTC.

The chain employs TRBV11-2 and TRBJ2-1; TRBD1 is a possible D gene (7 bases). From germline, CDR1 is SGHAT and CDR2 FQNNGV. There are 17 residues in the CDR3. V shed 5 bases and J shed 4 bases, with 21 bases lying between them. The CDR3 sequence: CASSPTRGRTDYNEQFF. The CDR3 nucleotides read TGTGCCAGCAGCCCAACCAGGGGGAGGACAGATTACAATGAGCAGTTCTTC. The entire variable domain, with the rest obtained from reference TRBV11-2 and TRBJ2-1, is as follows: EAGVAQSPRYKIIEKRQSVAFWCNPISGHATLYWYQQILGQGPKLLIQFQNNGVVDDSQLPKDRFSAERLKGVDSTLKIQPAKLEDSAVYLCASSPTRGRTDYNEQFFGPGTRLTVL.

This clonotype has just a few counts. V and J are TRBV7-3 and TRBJ1-2; D call uncertain. V was clipped by 9 bases and J by 2 bases, with 13 bases between them. Per the germline V gene, CDR1 is SGHTA and CDR2 is FQGTGA. This CDR3 is built from 13 residues. CDR3 region: CASSIGENYGYTF. CDR3 DNA sequence: TGTGCCAGTTCCATCGGGGAAAACTATGGCTACACCTTC.

The CDR3: CASSFGTEVIREQYF. For the CDR3, the DNA is TGTGCCAGCAGTTTTGGGACAGAAGTTATAAGGGAGCAGTACTTC. The chain carries TRBV12-3 or TRBV12-4 and TRBJ2-5; 7 nucleotides agree with TRBD1. This CDR3 has 15 amino acids. J gave up 11 bases and V 3 bases, and 15 bases lay outside the gene matches.

The V and J genes are TRBV12-5 and TRBJ2-4, with 8 bases aligning to TRBD2. The V gene end was trimmed by 7 bases and the J gene end by 1 base; junction bases not matched to a gene: 24. The germline gives CDR1 LGHNT, CDR2 FRNRAP. CDR3 length: 21 amino acids. CDR3 coding DNA: TGTGCTAGTGTCATGTTTGTCGGGAGGGTCCGAAGGGGGGAGGCCAAAAACATTCAGTACTTC. Encoded protein: CASVMFVGRVRRGEAKNIQYF.